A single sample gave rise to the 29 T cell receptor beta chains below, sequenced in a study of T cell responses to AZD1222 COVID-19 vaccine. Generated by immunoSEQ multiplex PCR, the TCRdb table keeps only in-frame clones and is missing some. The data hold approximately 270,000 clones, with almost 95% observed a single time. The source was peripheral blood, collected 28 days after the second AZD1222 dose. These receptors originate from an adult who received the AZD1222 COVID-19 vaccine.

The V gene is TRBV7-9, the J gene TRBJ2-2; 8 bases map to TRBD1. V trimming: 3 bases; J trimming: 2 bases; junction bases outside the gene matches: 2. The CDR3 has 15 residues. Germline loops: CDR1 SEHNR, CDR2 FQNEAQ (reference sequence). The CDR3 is CASSLGQVNTGELFF. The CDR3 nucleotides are TGTGCCAGCAGCTTGGGACAGGTTAACACCGGGGAGCTGTTTTTT. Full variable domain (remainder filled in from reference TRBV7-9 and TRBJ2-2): DTGVSQNPRHKITKRGQNVTFRCDPISEHNRLYWYRQTLGQGPEFLTYFQNEAQLEKSRLLSDRFSAERPKGSFSTLEIQRTEQGDSAMYLCASSLGQVNTGELFFGEGSRLTVL.

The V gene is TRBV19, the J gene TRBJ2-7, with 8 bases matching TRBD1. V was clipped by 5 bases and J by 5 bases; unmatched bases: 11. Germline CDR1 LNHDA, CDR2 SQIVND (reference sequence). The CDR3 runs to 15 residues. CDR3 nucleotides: TGTGCCAGTAGTGTCTTCAGGGGGCGCATAAACGAGCAGTACTTC. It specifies CASSVFRGRINEQYF.

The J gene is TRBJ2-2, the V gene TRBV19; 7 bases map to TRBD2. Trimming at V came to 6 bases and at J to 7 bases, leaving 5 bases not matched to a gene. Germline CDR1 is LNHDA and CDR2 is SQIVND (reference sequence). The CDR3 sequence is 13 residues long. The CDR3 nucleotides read TGTGCCAGTAGCATTTTAGCGGGCGGGGAGCTGTTTTTT. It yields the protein CASSILAGGELFF.

The CDR3 loop is CASSWDRVQSPLHF. CDR3 coding DNA: TGTGCCAGCAGCTGGGACAGGGTTCAATCACCCCTCCACTTT. The chain combines TRBV6-5 with TRBJ1-6, with 9 bases aligning to TRBD1. Per germline, CDR1 MNHEY and CDR2 SVGAGI. Trimming cost V 6 bases and J 10 bases; bases outside gene matches: 7. This CDR3 comprises 14 residues.

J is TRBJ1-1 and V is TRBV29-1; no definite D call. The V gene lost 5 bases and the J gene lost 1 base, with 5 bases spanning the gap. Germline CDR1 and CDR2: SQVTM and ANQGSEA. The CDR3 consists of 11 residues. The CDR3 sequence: CSVLENTEAFF. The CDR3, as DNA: TGCAGCGTTTTAGAGAACACTGAAGCTTTCTTT. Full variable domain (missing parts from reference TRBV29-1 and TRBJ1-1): SAVISQKPSRDICQRGTSLTIQCQVDSQVTMMFWYRQQPGQSLTLIATANQGSEATYESGFVIDKFPISRPNLTFSTLTVSNMSPEDSSIYLCSVLENTEAFFGQGTRLTVV.

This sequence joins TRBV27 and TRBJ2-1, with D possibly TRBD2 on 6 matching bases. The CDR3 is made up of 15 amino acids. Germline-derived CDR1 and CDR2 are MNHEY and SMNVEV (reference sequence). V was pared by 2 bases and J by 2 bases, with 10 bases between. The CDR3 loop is CASSLNGGPYNEQFF. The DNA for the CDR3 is TGTGCCAGCAGTTTAAACGGGGGACCCTACAATGAGCAGTTCTTC.

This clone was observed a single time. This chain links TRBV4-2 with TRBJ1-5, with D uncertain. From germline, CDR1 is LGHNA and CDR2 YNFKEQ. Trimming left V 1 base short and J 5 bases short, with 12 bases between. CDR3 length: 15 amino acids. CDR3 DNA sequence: TGTGCCAGCAGCCAAGGGGCCTCTGGGGATCAGCCCCAGCATTTT. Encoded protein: CASSQGASGDQPQHF.

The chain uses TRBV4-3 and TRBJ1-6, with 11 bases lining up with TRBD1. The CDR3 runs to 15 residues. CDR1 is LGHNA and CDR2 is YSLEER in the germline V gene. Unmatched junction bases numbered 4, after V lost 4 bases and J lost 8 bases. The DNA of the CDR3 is TGCGCCAGCAGCCTCGGGGGACAGGGGGATTCACCCCTCCACTTT. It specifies CASSLGGQGDSPLHF.

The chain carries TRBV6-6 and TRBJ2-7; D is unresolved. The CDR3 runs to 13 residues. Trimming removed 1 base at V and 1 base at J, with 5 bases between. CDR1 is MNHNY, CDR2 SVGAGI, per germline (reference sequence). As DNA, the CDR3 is TGTGCCAGCAGTTACTTGGTTTCCTACGAGCAGTACTTC. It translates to CASSYLVSYEQYF.

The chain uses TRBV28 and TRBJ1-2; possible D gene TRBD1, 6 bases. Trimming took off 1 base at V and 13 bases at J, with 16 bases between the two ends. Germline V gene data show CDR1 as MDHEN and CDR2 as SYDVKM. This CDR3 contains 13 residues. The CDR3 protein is CASSLYEGGLFTF. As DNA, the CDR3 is TGTGCCAGCAGTTTATATGAAGGGGGGTTGTTCACCTTC.

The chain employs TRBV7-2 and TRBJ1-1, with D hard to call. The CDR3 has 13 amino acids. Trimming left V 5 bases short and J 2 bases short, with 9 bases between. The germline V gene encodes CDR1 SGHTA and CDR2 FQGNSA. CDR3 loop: CASSPAVNTEAFF. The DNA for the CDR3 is TGTGCCAGCAGCCCGGCGGTTAACACTGAAGCTTTCTTT. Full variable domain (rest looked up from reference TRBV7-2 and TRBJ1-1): GAGVSQSPSNKVTEKGKDVELRCDPISGHTALYWYRQSLGQGLEFLIYFQGNSAPDKSGLPSDRFSAERTGGSVSTLTIQRTQQEDSAVYLCASSPAVNTEAFFGQGTRLTVV.

The CDR3 loop reads CASSRQEGMAGEKLFF. The CDR3 DNA follows: TGTGCCAGCAGTCGGCAAGAGGGGATGGCAGGTGAAAAACTGTTTTTT. The V gene is TRBV2, the J gene TRBJ1-4; possible D gene TRBD1, 5 bases. Germline assignment: CDR1 SNHLY and CDR2 FYNNEI. CDR3 length: 16 residues. V was pared by 5 bases and J by 7 bases, with 20 bases between.

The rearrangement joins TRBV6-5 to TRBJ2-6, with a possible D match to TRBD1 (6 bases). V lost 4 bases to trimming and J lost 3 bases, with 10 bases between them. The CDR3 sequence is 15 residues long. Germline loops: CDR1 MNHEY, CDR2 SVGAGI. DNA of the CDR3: TGTGCCAGCAGTTCTGGGACATTTGGGGCCAACGTCCTGACTTTC. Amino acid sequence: CASSSGTFGANVLTF.

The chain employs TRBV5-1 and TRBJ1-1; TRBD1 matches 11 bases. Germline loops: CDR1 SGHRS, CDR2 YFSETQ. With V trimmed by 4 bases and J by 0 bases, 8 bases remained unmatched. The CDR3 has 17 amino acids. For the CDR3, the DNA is TGCGCCAGCAGCCCAGGACAGGGGGCGCGGATGAACACTGAAGCTTTCTTT. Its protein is CASSPGQGARMNTEAFF.

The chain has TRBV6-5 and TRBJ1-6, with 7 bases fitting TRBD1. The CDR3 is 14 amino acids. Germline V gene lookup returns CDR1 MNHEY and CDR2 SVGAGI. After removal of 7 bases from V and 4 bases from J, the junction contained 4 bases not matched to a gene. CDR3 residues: CASTKTGYNSPLHF. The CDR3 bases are TGTGCCAGCACCAAGACAGGGTATAATTCACCCCTCCACTTT.

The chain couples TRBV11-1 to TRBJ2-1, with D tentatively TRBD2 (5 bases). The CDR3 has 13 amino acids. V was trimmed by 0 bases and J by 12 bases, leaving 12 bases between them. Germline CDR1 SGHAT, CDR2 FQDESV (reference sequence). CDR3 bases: TGTGCCAGCAGCTTAGCGAGGGCAAACGGGCAGTTCTTC. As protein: CASSLARANGQFF.

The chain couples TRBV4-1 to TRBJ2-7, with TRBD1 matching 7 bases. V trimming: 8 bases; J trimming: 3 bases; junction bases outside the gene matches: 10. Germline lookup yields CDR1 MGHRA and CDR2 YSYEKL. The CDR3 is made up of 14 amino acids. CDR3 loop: CASSGRDRNYEQYF. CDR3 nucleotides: TGCGCCAGCTCCGGTCGGGACAGAAACTACGAGCAGTACTTC.

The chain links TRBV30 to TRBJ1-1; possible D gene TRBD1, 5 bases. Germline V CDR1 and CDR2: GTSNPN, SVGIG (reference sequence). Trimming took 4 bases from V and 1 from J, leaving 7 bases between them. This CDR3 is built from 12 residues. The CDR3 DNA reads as TGTGCCTGGAATCAGGGGAACACTGAAGCTTTCTTT. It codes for CAWNQGNTEAFF.

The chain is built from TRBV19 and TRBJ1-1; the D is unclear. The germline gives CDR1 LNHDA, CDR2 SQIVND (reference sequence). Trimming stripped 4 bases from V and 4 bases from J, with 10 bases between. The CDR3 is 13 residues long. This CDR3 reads CASSKIDSTEAFF. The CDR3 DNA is TGTGCCAGTAGTAAAATAGATTCCACTGAAGCTTTCTTT.

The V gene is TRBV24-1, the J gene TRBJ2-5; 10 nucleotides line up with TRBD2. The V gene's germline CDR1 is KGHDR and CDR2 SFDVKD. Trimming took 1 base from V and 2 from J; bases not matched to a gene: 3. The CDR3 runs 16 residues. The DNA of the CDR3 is TGTGCCACCAGTGATTTACTAGCGGGGAGTCAAGAGACCCAGTACTTC. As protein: CATSDLLAGSQETQYF.

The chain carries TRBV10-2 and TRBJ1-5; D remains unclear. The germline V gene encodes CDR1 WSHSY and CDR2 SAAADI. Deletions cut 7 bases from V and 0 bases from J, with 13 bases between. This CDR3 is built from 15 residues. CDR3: CASTPTGYSNQPQHF. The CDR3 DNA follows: TGCGCCAGCACCCCGACGGGCTATAGCAATCAGCCCCAGCATTTT.

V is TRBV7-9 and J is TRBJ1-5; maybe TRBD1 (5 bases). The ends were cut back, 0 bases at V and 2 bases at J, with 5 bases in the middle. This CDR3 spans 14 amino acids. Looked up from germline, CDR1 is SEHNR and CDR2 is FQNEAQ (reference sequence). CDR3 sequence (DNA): TGTGCCAGCAGCTTAGCAGGGGGCAATCAGCCCCAGCATTTT. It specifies CASSLAGGNQPQHF.

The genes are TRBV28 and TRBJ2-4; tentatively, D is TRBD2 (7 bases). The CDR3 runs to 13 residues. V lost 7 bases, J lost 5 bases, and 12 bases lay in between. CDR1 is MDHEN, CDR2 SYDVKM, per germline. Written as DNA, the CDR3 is TGTGCCAGCACCGGGGGGCAGGAAAACATTCAGTACTTC. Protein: CASTGGQENIQYF.

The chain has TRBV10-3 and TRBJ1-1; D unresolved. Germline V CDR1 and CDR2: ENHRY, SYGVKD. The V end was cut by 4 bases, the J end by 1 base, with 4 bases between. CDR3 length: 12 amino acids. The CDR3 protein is CAISGQNTEAFF. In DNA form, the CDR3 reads TGTGCCATCAGTGGACAGAACACTGAAGCTTTCTTT.

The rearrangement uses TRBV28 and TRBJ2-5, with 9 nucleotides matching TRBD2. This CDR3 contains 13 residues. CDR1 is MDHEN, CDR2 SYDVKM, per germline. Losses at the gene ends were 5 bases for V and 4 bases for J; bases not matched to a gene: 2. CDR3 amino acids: CASSSGRLETQYF. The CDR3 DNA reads TGTGCCAGCAGTAGCGGGAGGCTAGAGACCCAGTACTTC.

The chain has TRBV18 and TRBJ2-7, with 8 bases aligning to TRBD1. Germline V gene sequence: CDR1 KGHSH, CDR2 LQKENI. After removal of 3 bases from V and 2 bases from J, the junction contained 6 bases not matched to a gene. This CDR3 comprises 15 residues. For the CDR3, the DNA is TGTGCCAGCTCACCGATCGGGACAGGACCCTACGAGCAGTACTTC. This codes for CASSPIGTGPYEQYF.

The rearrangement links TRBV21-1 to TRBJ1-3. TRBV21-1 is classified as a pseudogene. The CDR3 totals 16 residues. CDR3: CASSKPGVPSGNTIYF. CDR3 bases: TGTGCCAGCAGCAAACCCGGGGTCCCTTCTGGAAACACCATATATTTT.

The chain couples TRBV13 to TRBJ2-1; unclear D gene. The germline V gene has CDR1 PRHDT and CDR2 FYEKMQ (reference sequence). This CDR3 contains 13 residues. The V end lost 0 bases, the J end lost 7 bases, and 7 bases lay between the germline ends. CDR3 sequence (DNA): TGTGCCAGCAGCTTAGGAGGCCCTAATGAGCAGTTCTTC. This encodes CASSLGGPNEQFF.

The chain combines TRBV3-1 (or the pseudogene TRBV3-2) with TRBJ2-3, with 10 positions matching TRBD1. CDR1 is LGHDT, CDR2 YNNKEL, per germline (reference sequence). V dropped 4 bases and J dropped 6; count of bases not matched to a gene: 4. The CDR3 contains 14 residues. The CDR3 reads CASSLRDRGDTQYF. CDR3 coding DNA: TGTGCCAGCAGCCTCAGGGACAGGGGTGATACGCAGTATTTT.